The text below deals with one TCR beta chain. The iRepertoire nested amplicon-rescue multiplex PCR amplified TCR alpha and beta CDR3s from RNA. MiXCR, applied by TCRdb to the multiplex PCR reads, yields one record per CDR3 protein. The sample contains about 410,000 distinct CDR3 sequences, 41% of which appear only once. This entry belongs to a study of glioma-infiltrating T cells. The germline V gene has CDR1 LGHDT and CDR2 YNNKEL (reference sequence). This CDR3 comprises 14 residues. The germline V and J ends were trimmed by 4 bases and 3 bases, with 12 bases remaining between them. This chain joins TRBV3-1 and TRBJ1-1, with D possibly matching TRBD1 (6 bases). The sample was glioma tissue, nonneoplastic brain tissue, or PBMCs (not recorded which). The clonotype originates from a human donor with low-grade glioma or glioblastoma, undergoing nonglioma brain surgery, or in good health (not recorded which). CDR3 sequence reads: CASSPLTGYTEAFF. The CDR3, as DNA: TGTGCCAGCAGCCCCCTCACAGGGTACACTGAAGCTTTCTTT.